This is a list of T cell receptor beta chains from one sample in a study of T cells in localized non-small cell lung cancer. Sequencing was performed with immunoSEQ multiplex PCR; in TCRdb, only in-frame clones are kept and a portion is missing. Of approximately 47,000 clones listed, about 88% are singletons. Sequencing was performed on PBMCs, taken before any cancer treatment. The receptors here all came from a man aged 35 to 69 with stage II lung adenocarcinoma. Both conserved end residues are part of each CDR3. The order of the fields is V gene, J gene, D gene, CDR3 protein. D genes are given only for firm matches.

>TRBV19|TRBJ1-2|TRBD1
CASRTYVLTGGLDGYTF
>TRBV19|TRBJ2-1|NA
CASSLDSSYNEQFF
>TRBV5-6|TRBJ1-5|NA
CASSLAGGPYQPQHF
>TRBV5-1|TRBJ2-2|NA
CASSAQGIGELFF
>TRBV2|TRBJ1-4|TRBD1
CASRVGTGSGEKLFF
>TRBV29-1|TRBJ1-1|NA
CSVPRVGGTEAFF
>TRBV7-9|TRBJ1-2|NA
CASSLDGSPNYGYTF
>TRBV7-8|TRBJ1-5|NA
CASSSTGTNQPQHF
>TRBV11-2|TRBJ1-2|NA
CASSLPRGGYGYTF
>TRBV10-2|TRBJ2-2|TRBD2
CASSESPPTSGGNTGELFF
>TRBV7-8|TRBJ1-1|TRBD1
CASSSDHRGWAFF
>TRBV10-3|TRBJ2-2|NA
CAISVTKGGGGSGELFF
>TRBV10-1|TRBJ2-7|NA
CASQKNPGQDYSYEQYF
>TRBV5-5|TRBJ2-5|NA
CASSSNSLGGETQYF
>TRBV12-2|TRBJ1-5|NA
CASRLSFSSGGWVRQPVQPQHF
>TRBV7-4|TRBJ2-3|TRBD2
CASSLALAAPPSTDTQYF
>TRBV28|TRBJ2-3|NA
CASSRAGSRDTQYF
>TRBV5-1|TRBJ2-1|TRBD2
CASSLTSGDYNEQFF
>TRBV18|TRBJ2-1|NA
CASSPLISYNEQFF